The rows below give T cell receptor beta chains drawn from one sample of a study of T cells in Graves' hyperthyroidism and ophthalmopathy. TCRdb re-called the multiplex PCR reads with MiXCR, one entry per CDR3 protein. The sample contains over 550,000 distinct CDR3 sequences, around 17% of which appear only once. The sequenced sample was blood. Every receptor here comes from a woman aged 18-29 years with Graves' hyperthyroidism. The CDR3 runs from the conserved cysteine through the conserved F or W. The D gene is left open where the match is weak.

>TRBJ2-1|TRBV5-1|TRBD2
CASSFGLAGNLGQFF
>TRBJ2-5|TRBV5-1|NA
CASRDNTYQETQYF
>TRBJ2-6|TRBV7-2|NA
CASSLGFHSGANVLTF
>TRBJ2-7|TRBV20-1|NA
CSAQGGLVKYEQYF
>TRBJ2-1|TRBV5-1|NA
CASSLDLARSSYNEQFF
>TRBJ2-2|TRBV12-3/TRBV12-4|NA
CASSFSYGELFF
>TRBJ2-5|TRBV29-1|NA
CSAEQGEKTQYF
>TRBJ1-2|TRBV11-2|NA
CASSEGFGYGYTF
>TRBJ1-2|TRBV7-2|TRBD1
CASSLRSGQESYGYTF
>TRBJ2-2|TRBV2|TRBD2
CASSEGAGGTGELFF
>TRBJ1-5|TRBV28|TRBD1
CASSFGQGDFGQPQHF
>TRBJ2-1|TRBV27|TRBD2
CASSSTAGIYNEQFF
>TRBJ2-7|TRBV7-2|NA
CASSKRARYEQYF
>TRBJ2-1|TRBV7-9|TRBD2
CASSGLAGMNEQFF
>TRBJ2-1|TRBV10-1|NA
CASRAGQLNEQFF
>TRBJ1-4|TRBV10-2|NA
CATGESTNEKLFF
>TRBJ1-1|TRBV10-2|NA
CASSDGGGNNTEAFF
>TRBJ2-1|TRBV7-6|TRBD1
CASSLGQYEQFF
>TRBJ2-1|TRBV7-9|NA
CASSSPLITKYNEQFF
>TRBJ2-7|TRBV20-1|TRBD1
CSLQGSGEQYF
>TRBJ2-7|TRBV2|TRBD2
CASSELGGESYEQYF
>TRBJ2-1|TRBV20-1|NA
CSAVSVRYYNEQFF
>TRBJ1-6|TRBV18|TRBD1
CASSIDRGNSPLHF
>TRBJ1-1|TRBV5-8|NA
CASSLVLGRDTEAFF
>TRBJ2-3|TRBV7-3|NA
CASSPGPLTDTQYF
>TRBJ2-7|TRBV6-6|NA
CASSYSRYEQYF
>TRBJ1-1|TRBV29-1|NA
CSVGEVGGTEAFF
>TRBJ1-5|TRBV19|NA
CASSPRRGSNQPQHF
>TRBJ2-7|TRBV20-1|NA
CSARVGLGASYEQYF
>TRBJ1-2|TRBV5-8|TRBD1
CASSLSGQGPSGYTF
>TRBJ2-3|TRBV7-3|NA
CASSFLGRETDTQYF
>TRBJ1-5|TRBV27|NA
CASRRDVYSNQPQHF
>TRBJ2-5|TRBV20-1|TRBD2
CSARTSGGAWETQYF
>TRBJ2-7|TRBV7-9|TRBD2
CASRPGTSVGEQYF
>TRBJ2-1|TRBV11-2|NA
CASSLKAAGYHEQFF
>TRBJ1-1|TRBV6-1|TRBD1
CAISEGARGAVNTEAFF
>TRBJ1-5|TRBV18|TRBD1
CASSADRVQPPHF
>TRBJ1-1|TRBV29-1|TRBD1
CSVKGQGNTEASF
>TRBJ2-5|TRBV28|NA
CASSPGQETQYF
>TRBJ1-1|TRBV30|NA
CAWFGGSKEAFF
>TRBJ2-5|TRBV7-8|NA
CASSLGPNQSEETQYF
>TRBJ2-1|TRBV6-2/TRBV6-3|TRBD2
CASSYSTGLAGVNEQFF
>TRBJ2-5|TRBV7-9|TRBD2
CASSLAIQRGFQETQYF
>TRBJ2-7|TRBV5-1|NA
CASSSWEPPYEQYF